This TCR beta chain derives from a study of post-analysis software for immune sequencing data. Study background: Multiple sclerosis in the patients followed relapsing-remitting, secondary progressive and progressive-relapsing courses.

The CDR3 is 14 amino acids. Trimming shortened V by 1 base and J by 6 bases, and 13 bases separated the two germline ends. Germline CDR1 and CDR2: MGHRA and YSYEKL. Presence of unique molecular identifiers characterized the TCR beta cDNA libraries. MiXCR, run by TCRdb on the PCR reads, gives a single entry per CDR3 protein. This sample carries roughly 620,000 distinct CDR3 sequences, about 44% of them seen once, and the ten largest clones take about 1.8%. Whole-study results and caveats: Controls had significantly higher normalized Chao1 diversity than multiple sclerosis patients. Roughly five TRBV segments appeared more often in patients than in controls, and TRBV5-6, TRBV5-1 and TRBV20-1 were among these.

Note on this clonotype: The antigen remains undetermined.

The rearrangement joins TRBV4-1 to TRBJ2-7; D might be TRBD1 (7 bases). This TCR came from a girl aged 10 to 17 with multiple sclerosis. Sequencing was carried out using blood. CDR3 sequence: CASSQAAGGIEQYF. In nucleotides, the CDR3 is TGCGCCAGCAGCCAAGCGGCAGGGGGGATCGAGCAGTACTTC.